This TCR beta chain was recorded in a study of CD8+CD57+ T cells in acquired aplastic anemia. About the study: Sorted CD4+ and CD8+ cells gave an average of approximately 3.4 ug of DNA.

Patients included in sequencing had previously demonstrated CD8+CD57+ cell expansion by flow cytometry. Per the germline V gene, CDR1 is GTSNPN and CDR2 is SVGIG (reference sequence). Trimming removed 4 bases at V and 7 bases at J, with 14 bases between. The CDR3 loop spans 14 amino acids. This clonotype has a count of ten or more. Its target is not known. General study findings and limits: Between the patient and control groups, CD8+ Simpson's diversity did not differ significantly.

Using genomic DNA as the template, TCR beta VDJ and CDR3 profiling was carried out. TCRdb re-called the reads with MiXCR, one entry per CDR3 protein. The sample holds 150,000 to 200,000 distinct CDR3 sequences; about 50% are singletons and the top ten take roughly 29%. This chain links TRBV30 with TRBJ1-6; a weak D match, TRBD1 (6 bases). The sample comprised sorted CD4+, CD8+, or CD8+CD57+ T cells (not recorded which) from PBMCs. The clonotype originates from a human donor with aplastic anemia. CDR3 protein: CAWNPGTLNSPLHF. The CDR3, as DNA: TGTGCCTGGAACCCCGGGACATTAAATTCACCCCTCCACTTT.